The 3 T cell receptor beta chains reported below all come from one sample, sequenced in a study of T cells in Graves' hyperthyroidism and ophthalmopathy. RNA transcripts gave rise to amplified TCR beta CDR3 regions. A first-round RT-PCR of the TCR CDR3 used the HTBI primer set. TCRdb recomputed calls from the multiplex PCR reads with MiXCR, one row per CDR3 protein. This repertoire shows under 400,000 distinct CDR3 sequences, around 25% found once; its top ten account for about 70%. The sample taken for sequencing was blood. The receptor set was obtained from a man aged 45-65 years with Graves' hyperthyroidism.

The V and J genes are TRBV5-1 and TRBJ2-3; D possibly corresponds to TRBD1 (6 bases). The V end was cut by 0 bases, the J end by 6 bases, with 11 bases between. This CDR3 region has 14 residues. The germline gives CDR1 SGHRS, CDR2 YFSETQ. The CDR3 spells CASSLETGPDTQYF. The CDR3 region has the DNA TGCGCCAGCAGCTTGGAGACAGGCCCCGATACGCAGTATTTT.

This clonotype was found many times. The chain combines TRBV3-1 with TRBJ2-3; a possible D gene is TRBD2 (5 bases). V lost 2 bases to trimming and J lost 2 bases, with 11 bases between them. CDR3 length: 15 amino acids. Germline V gene lookup returns CDR1 LGHDT and CDR2 YNNKEL (reference sequence). In DNA form, the CDR3 reads TGTGCCAGCAGCCAACTGGGAGAGAACACAGATACGCAGTATTTT. Amino acids: CASSQLGENTDTQYF.

This clonotype was counted many times. V gene TRBV29-1 combines with J gene TRBJ1-1, with a tentative D call TRBD1 (6 bases). The germline gives CDR1 SQVTM, CDR2 ANQGSEA. Trimming took off 6 bases at V and 11 bases at J, with 16 bases between the two ends. The CDR3 runs 11 residues. CDR3 amino acids: CSVWEGGKAFF. CDR3 nucleotide sequence: TGCAGCGTCTGGGAGGGGGGCAAGGCTTTCTTT.